The 12 T cell receptor beta chains reported below all come from one sample, sequenced in a study of monozygotic twins with inflammatory bowel disease (dated by TCRdb to between 2017 and 2020). Library preparation employed 5' RACE. Sequencer: Illumina HiSeq 2500. Reads reprocessed by TCRdb are summarized as one entry per CDR3 protein sequence, and DNA is absent. This sample's table contains about 160,000 distinct CDR3 sequences. Clones ranked in the top ten supply under 3.5% of the sample. The sample taken for sequencing was blood. All receptors come from a human donor with ulcerative colitis or Crohn's disease, or a healthy co-twin of an affected twin (not recorded which).

The chain has TRBV4-2 and TRBJ2-3. Germline values: CDR1 LGHNA, CDR2 YNFKEQ. This CDR3 is 15 amino acids long. CDR3: CASSPDRFWTDTQYF.

The chain recombines TRBV19 with TRBJ1-5. CDR3 length: 17 amino acids. Germline CDR1 reads LNHDA; CDR2 reads SQIVND (reference sequence). The CDR3 protein is CASSPRGGSTNNQPQHF. The entire variable domain, with the rest obtained from reference TRBV19 and TRBJ1-5, is as follows: DGGITQSPKYLFRKEGQNVTLSCEQNLNHDAMYWYRQDPGQGLRLIYYSQIVNDFQKGDIAEGYSVSREKKESFPLTVTSAQKNPTAFYLCASSPRGGSTNNQPQHFGDGTRLSIL.

This CDR3 reads CSAIAGLASEETQYF. The chain has TRBV20-1 and TRBJ2-5; the TRBD2 assignment by TCRdb is unverifiable without DNA. The CDR3 is made up of 15 amino acids. Per germline, CDR1 DFQATT and CDR2 SNEGSKA (reference sequence).

The gene calls are TRBV12-3 or TRBV12-4 and TRBJ1-2. CDR3 length equals 14 residues. The CDR3 loop is CASSSPRRPYGYTF.

V gene TRBV24-1 combines with J gene TRBJ2-2; TCRdb's D gene call, TRBD1, goes unchecked for lack of DNA. Germline V gene data show CDR1 as KGHDR and CDR2 as SFDVKD. This CDR3 has 16 residues. CDR3 in amino acids: CATSDSARGGTGELFF.

CDR3 loop: CASSTGSSPLHF. The genes are TRBV27 and TRBJ1-6; checking the TCRdb D call of TRBD1 is not possible without DNA. The CDR3 is 12 residues long. Germline CDR1 reads MNHEY; CDR2 reads SMNVEV (reference sequence).

J is TRBJ2-7 and V is TRBV7-8; the TCRdb call, TRBD1, lacks DNA for checking. This CDR3 has 15 residues. CDR1 and CDR2 from the germline V gene are SGHVS and FQNEAQ. The CDR3 region is CASSLRQGPSYEQYF.

V is TRBV5-6 and J is TRBJ2-5. The CDR3 is made up of 11 amino acids. Looked up from germline, CDR1 is SGHDT and CDR2 is YYEEEE. CDR3 residues: CASSYSESQYF.

V usage is TRBV12-3 or TRBV12-4 and J usage is TRBJ1-4; TCRdb gives TRBD1 as the D gene, but with no DNA this cannot be confirmed. This CDR3 is built from 16 residues. The chain's CDR3 is CASSLATGGPTAKLFF.

The V gene is TRBV18, the J gene TRBJ2-2. Germline V gene lookup returns CDR1 KGHSH and CDR2 LQKENI. The CDR3 totals 14 residues. The CDR3: CASSPPFGTGELFF.

The gene calls are TRBV7-2 and TRBJ1-1; TCRdb gives TRBD1 as the D gene, but with no DNA this cannot be confirmed. CDR1 and CDR2 (germline): SGHTA, FQGNSA. The CDR3 has 14 amino acids. CDR3 residues: CASSLQGVVTEAFF.

The chain uses TRBV20-1 and TRBJ2-1; with no DNA, the TCRdb D assignment of TRBD2 cannot be verified. CDR3 size: 13 residues. Germline V gene data show CDR1 as DFQATT and CDR2 as SNEGSKA (reference sequence). The CDR3 sequence is CSPGSGEYNEQFF.